One and the same sample provided the 24 T cell receptor beta chains below, sequenced in a study of CD8+ T cells in alopecia areata. cDNA prepared by RNA extraction and subsequent reverse transcription served as the template for sequencing. Assay used: immunoSEQ multiplex PCR; TCRdb lists only in-frame clones, some missing. The sample shows 150,000 to 200,000 clones, about 63% of them seen only once. The sequencing used CD4+ T cells sorted from blood, collected at week 0. These receptors originate from a human donor with alopecia areata.

The V gene is TRBV7-2, the J gene TRBJ2-3; D gene unclear. The ends were cut back, 1 base at V and 2 bases at J, with 13 bases in the middle. The CDR3 totals 16 residues. Germline-derived CDR1 and CDR2 are SGHTA and FQGNSA. The chain's CDR3 is CASSLEGQRVTDTQYF. DNA of the CDR3: TGTGCCAGCAGCTTAGAGGGCCAGAGAGTCACAGATACGCAGTATTTT.

This sequence joins TRBV30 and TRBJ2-5; D is ambiguous. The V and J ends lost 0 bases and 9 bases respectively, with 11 bases between them. CDR1 is GTSNPN and CDR2 is SVGIG in the germline V gene (reference sequence). The CDR3 totals 12 residues. The CDR3 bases are TGTGCCTGGAGTGTAAAAGCTATGGCCCAGTACTTC. Translation gives CAWSVKAMAQYF.

The rearrangement uses TRBV5-1 and TRBJ2-3; 10 bases map to TRBD2. CDR3 length: 20 residues. Per the germline V gene, CDR1 is SGHRS and CDR2 is YFSETQ. Unmatched junction bases numbered 17, after V lost 4 bases and J lost 0 bases. The CDR3 DNA reads as TGCGCCAGCAGCCATCAAGCGGGACTAGCGAGGGCCACTAGCACAGATACGCAGTATTTT. Its translation: CASSHQAGLARATSTDTQYF.

The V gene is TRBV29-1, the J gene TRBJ2-1; D unresolved. This CDR3 has 10 residues. Trimming took off 8 bases at V and 5 bases at J, with 7 bases between the two ends. CDR1 SQVTM and CDR2 ANQGSEA come from the germline V gene. The CDR3 bases are TGCAGCAGCTTTAACAATGAGCAGTTCTTC. Translation: CSSFNNEQFF.

The J gene is TRBJ1-5, the V gene TRBV27; D unresolved. CDR1 is MNHEY, CDR2 SMNVEV, per germline (reference sequence). V lost 4 bases to trimming and J lost 5 bases, with 15 bases between them. The CDR3 length is 15 residues. The CDR3 loop is CASSSGWEGDQPQHF. The CDR3 region has the DNA TGTGCCAGCAGTTCGGGCTGGGAGGGTGATCAGCCCCAGCATTTT.

The V and J genes are TRBV4-1 and TRBJ2-1; 9 nucleotides agree with TRBD1. V dropped 4 bases and J dropped 0; count of bases not matched to a gene: 10. CDR1 is MGHRA and CDR2 is YSYEKL in the germline V gene. The CDR3 loop spans 18 amino acids. This chain's CDR3 is CASSRGAQGQGSYNEQFF. The CDR3 region has the DNA TGCGCCAGCAGCCGCGGAGCTCAGGGACAGGGCTCCTACAATGAGCAGTTCTTC.

J is TRBJ1-1 and V is TRBV11-1, with a possible D match to TRBD1 (6 bases). Trimming stripped 5 bases from V and 0 bases from J, with 19 bases between. This CDR3 has 17 amino acids. Germline-derived CDR1 and CDR2 are SGHAT and FQDESV (reference sequence). The CDR3 sequence is CASSPGASDRLNTEAFF. The DNA for the CDR3 is TGTGCCAGCAGCCCAGGTGCGTCTGACAGGCTGAACACTGAAGCTTTCTTT.

This clone was observed a single time. The chain carries TRBV6-5 and TRBJ2-3; D call uncertain. The CDR3 spans 13 residues. Germline V lookup: CDR1 MNHEY, CDR2 SVGAGI. V dropped 4 bases and J dropped 2 bases, with 7 bases sitting between them. Written as DNA, the CDR3 is TGTGCCAGCAGTTCCCGGGCCACAGATACGCAGTATTTT. Its translation is CASSSRATDTQYF.

This sequence joins TRBV11-3 and TRBJ1-1; D remains unclear. The germline V gene encodes CDR1 SGHNT and CDR2 YENEEA. V was shortened by 5 bases and J by 1 base, with 14 bases between the two germline ends. The CDR3 sequence is 15 residues long. The CDR3 bases are TGTGCCAGCAGCCCCTCCCGGGCTACGAACACTGAAGCTTTCTTT. Protein product: CASSPSRATNTEAFF. The full variable domain, rest sourced from reference TRBV11-3 and TRBJ1-1, is EAGVVQSPRYKIIEKKQPVAFWCNPISGHNTLYWYLQNLGQGPELLIRYENEEAVDDSQLPKDRFSAERLKGVDSTLKIQPAELGDSAVYLCASSPSRATNTEAFFGQGTRLTVV.

V is TRBV29-1 and J is TRBJ1-5; D is undetermined. Trimming cost V 7 bases and J 3 bases, with 13 bases left between them. The CDR3 is 13 residues long. The germline V gene has CDR1 SQVTM and CDR2 ANQGSEA. CDR3: CSAMTSNNQPQHF. The CDR3 coding sequence is TGCAGCGCCATGACTAGTAACAATCAGCCCCAGCATTTT.

The rearrangement joins TRBV27 to TRBJ1-1, with D uncertain. The V gene's germline CDR1 is MNHEY and CDR2 SMNVEV (reference sequence). The CDR3 has 13 amino acids. V was shortened by 3 bases and J by 3 bases, with 8 bases between the two germline ends. Here the CDR3 DNA reads TGTGCCAGCAGTTTTAACGGGTACACTGAAGCTTTCTTT. Translated, it gives CASSFNGYTEAFF.

This chain uses TRBV29-1 with TRBJ1-1; TRBD1 might be the D (5 bases). This CDR3 has 14 amino acids. V was pared by 7 bases and J by 1 base, with 16 bases between. Germline V gene lookup returns CDR1 SQVTM and CDR2 ANQGSEA. The chain's CDR3 is CSGLRGAANTEAFF. DNA for the CDR3: TGCAGCGGGTTGAGGGGCGCGGCGAACACTGAAGCTTTCTTT.

The rearrangement uses TRBV19 and TRBJ2-7; a possible D gene is TRBD2 (5 bases). The CDR3 has 14 residues. Germline assignment: CDR1 LNHDA and CDR2 SQIVND (reference sequence). The germline V and J ends were trimmed by 2 bases and 2 bases, with 10 bases remaining between them. In DNA form, the CDR3 reads TGTGCCAGTAGTATAAAGGCGGGCGCCTACGAGCAGTACTTC. This encodes CASSIKAGAYEQYF. Based on the CDR3 plus reference TRBV19 and TRBJ2-7, the full variable domain is DGGITQSPKYLFRKEGQNVTLSCEQNLNHDAMYWYRQDPGQGLRLIYYSQIVNDFQKGDIAEGYSVSREKKESFPLTVTSAQKNPTAFYLCASSIKAGAYEQYFGPGTRLTVT.

This chain connects TRBV5-1 to TRBJ1-5, with unresolved D. The CDR3 spans 14 residues. V was trimmed by 0 bases and J by 3 bases, leaving 7 bases between them. Germline lookup yields CDR1 SGHRS and CDR2 YFSETQ. Here the CDR3 DNA reads TGCGCCAGCAGCTTGGGAGGGAACAATCAGCCCCAGCATTTT. This gives the protein CASSLGGNNQPQHF.

The J gene is TRBJ2-2, the V gene TRBV30; D remains unclear. CDR3 size: 14 residues. Looked up from germline, CDR1 is GTSNPN and CDR2 is SVGIG (reference sequence). V was pared by 2 bases and J by 4 bases, with 11 bases between. CDR3 protein: CAWSYRLTTGELFF. In DNA form, the CDR3 reads TGTGCCTGGAGTTACAGATTGACCACCGGGGAGCTGTTTTTT.

As regards this clone: Mismatch with germline at one junction end may stem from a read error. The chain recombines TRBV7-3 with TRBJ2-1; D perhaps matches TRBD2 (6 bases). This CDR3 region has 13 residues. Germline-derived CDR1 and CDR2 are SGHTA and FQGTGA. The CDR3 DNA sequence: TGTGCCAGCAGTTTAAGCGGCAGCGGGGAGCAGTTCTTC. This codes for CASSLSGSGEQFF.

The genes are TRBV30 and TRBJ2-2, with D perhaps TRBD1 or TRBD2 (6 bases each). The CDR3 sequence is 14 residues long. Trimming took off 3 bases at V and 13 bases at J, with 21 bases between the two ends. CDR1 is GTSNPN and CDR2 is SVGIG in the germline V gene (reference sequence). The CDR3 nucleotides are TGTGCCTGGAGGGGGGGCAGAAGGCCCGGAGTGCTGTTTTTT. Amino acids: CAWRGGRRPGVLFF. Looking up the rest from reference TRBV30 and TRBJ2-2 gives the full variable domain: SQTIHQWPATLVQPVGSPLSLECTVEGTSNPNLYWYRQAAGRGLQLLFYSVGIGQISSEVPQNLSASRPQDRQFILSSKKLLLSDSGFYLCAWRGGRRPGVLFFGEGSRLTVL.

The rearrangement links TRBV29-1 to TRBJ1-1; 10 nucleotides match TRBD1. The V gene's germline CDR1 is SQVTM and CDR2 ANQGSEA. The length of the CDR3 is 16 residues. V shed 0 bases, J shed 4 bases, and the junction held 8 bases outside the gene matches. The CDR3 bases are TGCAGCGTTGAAGATTCGGACAGGGGGTTGGCCACTGAAGCTTTCTTT. Protein sequence: CSVEDSDRGLATEAFF.

This clone was observed a few times. Other nucleotide sequences from this sample produce the same CDR3. The V call is TRBV25-1, the J call TRBJ2-2, with D unclear. Germline lookup yields CDR1 MGHDK and CDR2 SYGVNS. CDR3 length equals 11 residues. V was cut by 4 bases and J by 7 bases, with 4 bases left in between. The CDR3 spells CASSGGGELFF. In nucleotides, the CDR3 is TGTGCCAGCAGTGGGGGCGGGGAGCTGTTTTTT.

Regarding this clone: Other DNA sequences in the sample encode the same CDR3. The chain joins TRBV6-5 to TRBJ1-1; no firm D call. The CDR3 has 11 residues. The germline V and J ends were trimmed by 5 bases and 5 bases, with 6 bases remaining between them. Germline lookup yields CDR1 MNHEY and CDR2 SVGAGI. CDR3 nucleotide sequence: TGTGCCAGCAGTAGTCAAACTGAAGCTTTCTTT. Amino acids: CASSSQTEAFF.

This clone was seen a handful of times. This chain joins TRBV23-1 and TRBJ2-2; D gene ambiguous. TRBV23-1 is annotated as an ORF whose role is uncertain. This CDR3 is built from 15 residues. Trimming removed 0 bases at V and 5 bases at J, with 10 bases between. CDR3 amino acids: CASSQSRVWTGELFF. Written as DNA, the CDR3 is TGCGCCAGCAGTCAATCAAGGGTTTGGACCGGGGAGCTGTTTTTT.

This clone was counted a single time. The chain has TRBV19 and TRBJ2-2, with D perhaps TRBD2 (6 bases). This CDR3 region has 13 residues. Germline V lookup: CDR1 LNHDA, CDR2 SQIVND (reference sequence). Trimming took 9 bases from V and 6 from J, leaving 14 bases between them. CDR3 amino acids: CASRPGVSGELFF. CDR3 DNA sequence: TGTGCCAGCCGCCCGGGGGTGTCCGGGGAGCTGTTTTTT.

This chain links TRBV6-1 with TRBJ1-5; weak D call: TRBD1 (5 bases). The germline CDR1 and CDR2 sequences are MNHNS and SASEGT. Trimming stripped 5 bases from V and 3 bases from J, with 11 bases between. The CDR3 covers 14 residues. The CDR3 DNA sequence: TGTGCCAGCAGTACCGGGACGGACAATCAGCCCCAGCATTTT. As protein: CASSTGTDNQPQHF.

The V call is TRBV5-4, the J call TRBJ2-5; D not resolved. CDR1 is SGHNT, CDR2 YYREEE, per germline (reference sequence). CDR3 size: 14 residues. The V end was cut by 3 bases, the J end by 5 bases, with 14 bases between. The CDR3 coding sequence is TGTGCCAGCAGCTCCATCACGGTCGGGGAGACCCAGTACTTC. This encodes CASSSITVGETQYF.